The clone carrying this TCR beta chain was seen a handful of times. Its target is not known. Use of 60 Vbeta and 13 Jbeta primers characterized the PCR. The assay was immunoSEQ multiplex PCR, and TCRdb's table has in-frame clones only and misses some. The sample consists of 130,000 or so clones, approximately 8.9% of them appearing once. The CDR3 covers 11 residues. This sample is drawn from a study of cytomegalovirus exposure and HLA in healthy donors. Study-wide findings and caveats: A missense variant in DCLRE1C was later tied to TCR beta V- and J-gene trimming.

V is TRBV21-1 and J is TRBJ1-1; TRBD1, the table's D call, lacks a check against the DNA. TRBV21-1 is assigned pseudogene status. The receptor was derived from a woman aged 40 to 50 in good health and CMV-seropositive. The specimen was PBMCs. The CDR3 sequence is CASSWTGEAFF. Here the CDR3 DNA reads TGTGCCAGCAGCTGGACAGGTGAAGCTTTCTTT.